The TCR beta chain described here comes from a study of control samples from healthy donors and cancer patients. Sequenced by immunoSEQ multiplex PCR; TCRdb stores in-frame clones only, minus some. The sample records roughly 170,000 clones, about 86% being singletons. V was cut by 8 bases and J by 5 bases, with 15 bases left in between. The CDR3 consists of 13 residues. Per germline, CDR1 SNHLY and CDR2 FYNNEI. The clonotype was recovered from a woman aged 30 to 39 in good health. This chain connects TRBV2 to TRBJ2-5; tentatively, D is TRBD1 or TRBD2 (5 bases each). The source material was blood. CDR3: CASGGFRGETQYF. In DNA form, the CDR3 reads TGTGCCAGCGGGGGTTTCCGTGGCGAGACCCAGTACTTC.